This T cell receptor (beta chain) was retrieved from a study of human T cells and chemical hapten exposure. Overall study: How much TCR each sample yielded varied, mostly because pooled library volumes differed slightly.

The time point was: patch test 1, 2 weeks after DPC sensitization. Noted treatment: therapeutic diphenylcyclopropenone sensitization with weekly scalp DPC. The CDR3 is 15 amino acids. How the authors handled the data: A per-sample median of roughly 96,000 TCRs was observed, with a range of 23,224 to 690,600. TCRdb reprocessed the RACE reads with MiXCR, giving one entry per CDR3 protein. The V and J calls come from TCRdb's annotation, not from the publication. The sample lists roughly 180,000 distinct CDR3 sequences, 13% to 15% occurring once. The sequence was obtained from a woman aged 25 to 39 with alopecia areata. Some clones in this sample may be carry-over from other donors' samples. The sequences come from whole blood, collected in connection with sensitization to the hapten diphenylcyclopropenone (DPC). V and J are TRBV3-2 and TRBJ2-5; TRBD1, as called in the table, went unchecked against the DNA. TRBV3-2 is annotated as a pseudogene. CDR3 DNA sequence: TGTGCCAGCAGCCAGCGGGACAGGGGGCGCGAGACCCAGTACTTC. Translation: CASSQRDRGRETQYF.